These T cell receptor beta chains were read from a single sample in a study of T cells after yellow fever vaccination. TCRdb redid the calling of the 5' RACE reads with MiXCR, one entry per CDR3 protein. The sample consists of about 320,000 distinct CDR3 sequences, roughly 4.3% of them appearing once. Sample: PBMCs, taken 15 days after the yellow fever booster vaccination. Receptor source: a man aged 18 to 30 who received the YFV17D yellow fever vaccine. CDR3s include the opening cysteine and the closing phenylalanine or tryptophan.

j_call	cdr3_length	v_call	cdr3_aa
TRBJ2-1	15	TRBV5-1	CASSAGQGFLAEQFF
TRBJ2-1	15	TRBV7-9	CASSLRRGDNNEQFF
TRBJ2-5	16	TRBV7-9	CASSPRTSGDQETQYF
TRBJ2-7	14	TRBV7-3	CASKPGTGNDEQYF
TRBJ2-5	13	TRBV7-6	CASSLSHQETQYF
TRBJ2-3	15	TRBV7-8	CASSLRLVSTDTQYF
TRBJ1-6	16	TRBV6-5	CASSYSGRPGNSPLHF
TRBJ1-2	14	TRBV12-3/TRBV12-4	CASSFGDGNYGYTF
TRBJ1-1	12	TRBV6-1	CASIVTGTEAFF
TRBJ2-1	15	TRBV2	CATTGQGANYNEQFF
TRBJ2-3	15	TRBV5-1	CASSLALGGADTQYF
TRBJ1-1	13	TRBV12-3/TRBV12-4	CASSLQVNTEAFF
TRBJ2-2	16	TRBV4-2	CASSQGQRLVTGELFF
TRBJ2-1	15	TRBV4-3	CASSQTTGLSNEQFF
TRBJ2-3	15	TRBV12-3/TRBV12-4	CASGQTGKPPDTQYF
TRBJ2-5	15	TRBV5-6	CASSAMGLYRETQYF
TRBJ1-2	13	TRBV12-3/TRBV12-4	CASSLGIDYGYTF
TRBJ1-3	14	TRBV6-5	CASRPQGSGNTIYF